Below are 29 T cell receptor beta chains sequenced from a single sample in a study of chemoradiotherapy in HPV16-positive cancers. Profiled with immunoSEQ multiplex PCR; TCRdb holds only in-frame clones, not every one. The table includes 11,000 or so clones, more than 65% detected once. The sample was acquired from a patient who underwent chemoradiotherapy. These receptors all stem from a human donor with HPV-associated anogenital cancer.

The chain has TRBV9 and TRBJ2-1, with 11 positions matching TRBD2. Germline CDR1 reads SGDLS; CDR2 reads YYNGEE. The CDR3 runs to 15 residues. The V and J ends lost 4 bases and 8 bases, in that order; junction bases with no gene match: 8. The CDR3 DNA reads TGTGCCAGCAGCAAACTAGCGGGGGACGGCGATGAGCAGTTCTTC. It yields the protein CASSKLAGDGDEQFF. The full variable domain, rest sourced from reference TRBV9 and TRBJ2-1, is DSGVTQTPKHLITATGQRVTLRCSPRSGDLSVYWYQQSLDQGLQFLIQYYNGEERAKGNILERFSAQQFPDLHSELNLSSLELGDSALYFCASSKLAGDGDEQFFGPGTRLTVL.

The CDR3 region has the DNA TGTGCCAGCCAATTAGCGAACACTGAAGCTTTCTTT. As protein: CASQLANTEAFF. This chain connects TRBV13 to TRBJ1-1; D is unclear. The CDR3 runs to 12 residues. CDR1 is PRHDT and CDR2 is FYEKMQ in the germline V gene (reference sequence). V lost 8 bases and J lost 1, with 8 bases in between.

This clone has just one count. This rearrangement joins TRBV7-3 to TRBJ1-2; 7 positions agree with TRBD1. V lost 5 bases and J lost 4; bases outside the gene matches: 7. Germline V gene lookup returns CDR1 SGHTA and CDR2 FQGTGA. The CDR3 loop spans 14 amino acids. The CDR3 reads CASSPTGMGYGYTF. CDR3 DNA sequence: TGTGCCAGCAGCCCGACAGGGATGGGCTATGGCTACACCTTC.

V and J are TRBV7-8 and TRBJ1-5; possibly TRBD1 for D (5 bases). Between the trimmed V and J ends, which lost 0 bases and 11 bases, there was a span of 8 bases. The length of the CDR3 is 12 residues. CDR1 is SGHVS, CDR2 FQNEAQ, per germline. In DNA form, the CDR3 reads TGTGCCAGCAGCTTAGCGCAGGGAACCCAGCATTTT. Translation gives CASSLAQGTQHF. The full variable domain, in which reference TRBV7-8 and TRBJ1-5 provide the parts outside the CDR3, is GAGVSQSPRYKVAKRGQDVALRCDPISGHVSLFWYQQALGQGPEFLTYFQNEAQLDKSGLPSDRFFAERPEGSVSTLKIQRTQQEDSAVYLCASSLAQGTQHFGDGTRLSIL.

Only a few counts were recorded for this clone. The chain joins TRBV11-2 to TRBJ1-2; D gene unclear. V dropped 2 bases and J dropped 4 bases, with 8 bases sitting between them. This CDR3 is 13 amino acids long. The germline V gene encodes CDR1 SGHAT and CDR2 FQNNGV. The CDR3 protein is CASSLSGFYGYTF. CDR3 nucleotide sequence: TGTGCCAGCAGCTTATCGGGGTTCTATGGCTACACCTTC.

The V gene is TRBV9, the J gene TRBJ1-3; D uncertain. Trimming pared 0 bases from V and 0 bases from J, leaving 7 bases between. The CDR3 contains 15 residues. Germline V lookup: CDR1 SGDLS, CDR2 YYNGEE. The CDR3 is CASSVGGNSGNTIYF. The DNA of the CDR3 is TGTGCCAGCAGCGTAGGGGGAAACTCTGGAAACACCATATATTTT.

This clone was counted only a few times. The CDR3 DNA reads as TGTGCCAGCAGCTCAGTCGGGGGGGTCGAAGCTTTCTTT. Its protein product is CASSSVGGVEAFF. The chain uses TRBV7-3 and TRBJ1-1; D may be TRBD1 (5 bases). The CDR3 has 13 amino acids. V gave up 4 bases and J gave up 8 bases, with 14 bases separating them. Germline V gene lookup returns CDR1 SGHTA and CDR2 FQGTGA.

The rearrangement links TRBV5-1 to TRBJ2-7; perhaps TRBD2 as D (6 bases). Germline CDR1 reads SGHRS; CDR2 reads YFSETQ. The CDR3 loop spans 14 amino acids. V dropped 0 bases and J dropped 5 bases, with 12 bases sitting between them. The CDR3 loop reads CASSLGEAGHEQYF. The DNA for the CDR3 is TGCGCCAGCAGCTTGGGGGAAGCGGGCCACGAGCAGTACTTC. The complete variable domain, with remaining parts taken from reference TRBV5-1 and TRBJ2-7, reads KAGVTQTPRYLIKTRGQQVTLSCSPISGHRSVSWYQQTPGQGLQFLFEYFSETQRNKGNFPGRFSGRQFSNSRSEMNVSTLELGDSALYLCASSLGEAGHEQYFGPGTRLTVT.

The rearrangement uses TRBV7-3 and TRBJ2-1; D perhaps matches TRBD1 (6 bases). V gave up 2 bases and J gave up 3 bases, with 11 bases separating them. Germline CDR1 reads SGHTA; CDR2 reads FQGTGA. The CDR3 has 15 amino acids. The CDR3 here is CASSLGGGIYNEQFF. As DNA, the CDR3 is TGTGCCAGCAGCTTAGGTGGGGGCATCTACAATGAGCAGTTCTTC.

The chain employs TRBV27 and TRBJ1-6, with D tentatively TRBD1 (6 bases). The V end lost 3 bases, the J end lost 8 bases, and 17 bases lay between the germline ends. CDR1 is MNHEY and CDR2 is SMNVEV in the germline V gene (reference sequence). This CDR3 comprises 16 residues. The CDR3 DNA follows: TGTGCCAGCAGTTTTGGGGGGGCACGACTAGATTCACCCCTCCACTTT. It encodes CASSFGGARLDSPLHF.

This sequence joins TRBV28 and TRBJ1-5; 7 positions match TRBD1. The CDR3 has 18 residues. Germline values: CDR1 MDHEN, CDR2 SYDVKM. Trimming cost V 3 bases and J 1 base; bases outside gene matches: 12. The CDR3 protein is CASSFVLHRGSSNQPQHF. The CDR3 DNA sequence: TGTGCCAGCAGTTTCGTCCTTCACAGGGGATCGAGCAATCAGCCCCAGCATTTT. Full variable domain (outside the CDR3, taken from reference TRBV28 and TRBJ1-5): DVKVTQSSRYLVKRTGEKVFLECVQDMDHENMFWYRQDPGLGLRLIYFSYDVKMKEKGDIPEGYSVSREKKERFSLILESASTNQTSMYLCASSFVLHRGSSNQPQHFGDGTRLSIL.

V and J are TRBV12-2 and TRBJ1-2; TRBD1 is the table's D call, not checked against the DNA. TRBV12-2 is assigned pseudogene status. This CDR3 region has 17 residues. As DNA, the CDR3 is TGTGCAAGTCGACCAGTGCCCCGGGACAGGCCTTTCTATGGCTACACCTTC. It specifies CASRPVPRDRPFYGYTF.

This sequence joins TRBV29-1 and TRBJ2-5; tentatively, D is TRBD1 (5 bases). The V and J ends lost 6 bases and 2 bases respectively, with 10 bases between them. The CDR3 length is 12 residues. Per germline, CDR1 SQVTM and CDR2 ANQGSEA. The CDR3 sequence is CSVMGHQETQYF. DNA for the CDR3: TGCAGCGTGATGGGGCATCAAGAGACCCAGTACTTC.

The chain has TRBV5-1 and TRBJ1-3; 8 bases agree with TRBD1. Trimming removed 7 bases from V and 3 bases from J; junction bases left unmatched: 6. This CDR3 comprises 14 residues. The germline V gene encodes CDR1 SGHRS and CDR2 YFSETQ. For the CDR3, the DNA is TGCGCCAGCCAGACAGGGGACTTTGGAAACACCATATATTTT. The encoded protein is CASQTGDFGNTIYF.

This clone was found once. The J gene is TRBJ1-3, the V gene TRBV11-3; D not certain. The length of the CDR3 is 17 residues. CDR1 and CDR2 from the germline V gene are SGHNT and YENEEA. Trimming left V 0 bases short and J 0 bases short, with 12 bases between. Written as DNA, the CDR3 is TGTGCCAGCAGCTTAGATCGGGCGGGTTACTCTGGAAACACCATATATTTT. Amino acids: CASSLDRAGYSGNTIYF.

The CDR3 sequence: CASSREAGEQETQYF. CDR3 in DNA: TGTGCCAGCAGCCGGGAGGCGGGGGAACAAGAGACCCAGTACTTC. The chain is built from TRBV6-4 and TRBJ2-5; 7 nucleotides line up with TRBD2. The CDR3 has 15 residues. Trimming removed 6 bases from V and 2 bases from J; junction bases left unmatched: 9. CDR1 and CDR2 (germline): MRHNA, SNTAGT.

This chain links TRBV5-1 with TRBJ1-4; D ambiguous. Per germline, CDR1 SGHRS and CDR2 YFSETQ. This CDR3 comprises 14 residues. V was clipped by 1 base and J by 8 bases, with 12 bases between them. CDR3 loop: CASSLNGLGEKLFF. The CDR3 coding sequence is TGCGCCAGCAGCTTGAACGGGTTAGGGGAAAAACTGTTTTTT.

The chain recombines TRBV6-5 with TRBJ1-1; possibly TRBD1 for D (5 bases). The CDR3 length is 13 residues. Germline-derived CDR1 and CDR2 are MNHEY and SVGAGI. Trimming took off 6 bases at V and 2 bases at J, with 10 bases between the two ends. CDR3 nucleotides: TGTGCCAGCAGGGTCGACAGAAACACTGAAGCTTTCTTT. It specifies CASRVDRNTEAFF.

A single count supports this clone. This chain uses TRBV11-3 with TRBJ2-2, with D maybe TRBD1 (5 bases). V dropped 6 bases and J dropped 2 bases, with 13 bases sitting between them. Germline V lookup: CDR1 SGHNT, CDR2 YENEEA. CDR3 length: 15 amino acids. CDR3 sequence reads: CASSMLTENTGELFF. Here the CDR3 DNA reads TGTGCCAGCAGTATGTTGACAGAAAACACCGGGGAGCTGTTTTTT.

In the case of this clone: One end of the junction varies from germline; a read error may be responsible. The chain has TRBV7-7 and TRBJ2-5; tentative D call: TRBD2 (7 bases). The germline V gene has CDR1 SSHAT and CDR2 FNYEAQ (reference sequence). This CDR3 has 15 amino acids. The CDR3: CASSLGAGAQETQYF. The CDR3 bases are TGTGCTAGCAGCTTAGGGGCGGGGGCCCAAGAGACCCAGTACTTC. Variable domain in full (rest from reference TRBV7-7 and TRBJ2-5): GAGVSQSPRYKVTKRGQDVTLRCDPISSHATLYWYQQALGQGPEFLTYFNYEAQPDKSGLPSDRFSAERPEGSISTLTIQRTEQRDSAMYRCASSLGAGAQETQYFGPGTRLLVL.

V gene TRBV29-1 combines with J gene TRBJ1-2, with 10 bases lining up with TRBD1. Germline V gives CDR1 SQVTM, CDR2 ANQGSEA. Trimming took 3 bases from V and 8 from J; bases not matched to a gene: 6. The CDR3 runs to 13 residues. CDR3 bases: TGCAGCGTTGATTTTGACAGGGGGCGAGGCTACACCTTC. Protein: CSVDFDRGRGYTF.

The V gene is TRBV19, the J gene TRBJ1-2; D is undetermined. Looked up from germline, CDR1 is LNHDA and CDR2 is SQIVND (reference sequence). The CDR3 covers 16 residues. Deletions cut 6 bases from V and 1 base from J, with 18 bases between. The CDR3 nucleotides read TGTGCCAGTAGAACTCCTGGGTTGTTCCTTAACTATGGCTACACCTTC. Protein: CASRTPGLFLNYGYTF.

This clone was counted between two and nine times. J is TRBJ2-4 and V is TRBV28, with TRBD2 identical over 14 bases. Germline trimming cut 6 bases from V and 8 bases from J; bases unmatched to any gene: 3. This CDR3 region has 14 residues. Germline-derived CDR1 and CDR2 are MDHEN and SYDVKM. The CDR3 bases are TGTGCCAGCAGGGGGACTAGCGGGGGTCACATTCAGTACTTC. It translates to CASRGTSGGHIQYF.

The chain carries TRBV5-1 and TRBJ2-1; no clear D gene. Between the trimmed V and J ends, which lost 1 base and 8 bases, there was a span of 7 bases. This CDR3 comprises 12 residues. Germline V gives CDR1 SGHRS, CDR2 YFSETQ. The CDR3 region has the DNA TGCGCCAGCAGCTTGCGAGAATATGAGCAGTTCTTC. Its translation: CASSLREYEQFF.

The V gene is TRBV11-2, the J gene TRBJ2-1, with D tentatively TRBD1 (5 bases). V lost 5 bases to trimming and J lost 0 bases, with 8 bases between them. CDR3 size: 14 residues. Germline CDR1 SGHAT, CDR2 FQNNGV. The CDR3 is CASSRQISYNEQFF. The CDR3 nucleotides read TGTGCCAGCAGCAGACAGATCTCCTACAATGAGCAGTTCTTC.

This clone was found a few times. The chain joins TRBV7-9 to TRBJ1-3; 7 bases map to TRBD1. This CDR3 is 15 amino acids long. CDR1 and CDR2 from the germline V gene are SEHNR and FQNEAQ (reference sequence). The V and J ends lost 5 bases and 0 bases, in that order; junction bases with no gene match: 4. The CDR3 reads CASSPGQVSGNTIYF. CDR3 bases: TGTGCCAGCAGCCCAGGACAGGTCTCTGGAAACACCATATATTTT.

The J gene is TRBJ1-1, the V gene TRBV19, with 11 bases aligning to TRBD1. The CDR3 is made up of 14 amino acids. J lost 4 bases, V lost 6 bases, and 4 bases had no gene match. Germline assignment: CDR1 LNHDA and CDR2 SQIVND (reference sequence). The CDR3, as DNA: TGTGCCAGTAGGGGACAGGGGGGTTCCACTGAAGCTTTCTTT. Its translation is CASRGQGGSTEAFF.

The chain recombines TRBV18 with TRBJ1-2; no firm D call. This CDR3 is built from 15 residues. With 0 bases removed from V and 7 bases from J, the gap between germline ends came to 15 bases. The V gene's germline CDR1 is KGHSH and CDR2 LQKENI. The CDR3 nucleotides read TGTGCCAGCTCACCACCGGAGGCTCCCCGGCCTGGCTACACCTTC. Translated: CASSPPEAPRPGYTF.

This clone was seen only once. CDR3 in DNA: TGTGCCAGCAGTCAAGAGTCCTCCTATAATTCACCCCTCCACTTT. Protein: CASSQESSYNSPLHF. The V gene is TRBV2, the J gene TRBJ1-6; D is unclear. The V end was cut by 5 bases, the J end by 0 bases, with 8 bases between. The germline V gene has CDR1 SNHLY and CDR2 FYNNEI. CDR3 length: 15 residues. The full variable domain, rest sourced from reference TRBV2 and TRBJ1-6, is EPEVTQTPSHQVTQMGQEVILRCVPISNHLYFYWYRQILGQKVEFLVSFYNNEISEKSEIFDDQFSVERPDGSNFTLKIRSTKLEDSAMYFCASSQESSYNSPLHFGNGTRLTVT.